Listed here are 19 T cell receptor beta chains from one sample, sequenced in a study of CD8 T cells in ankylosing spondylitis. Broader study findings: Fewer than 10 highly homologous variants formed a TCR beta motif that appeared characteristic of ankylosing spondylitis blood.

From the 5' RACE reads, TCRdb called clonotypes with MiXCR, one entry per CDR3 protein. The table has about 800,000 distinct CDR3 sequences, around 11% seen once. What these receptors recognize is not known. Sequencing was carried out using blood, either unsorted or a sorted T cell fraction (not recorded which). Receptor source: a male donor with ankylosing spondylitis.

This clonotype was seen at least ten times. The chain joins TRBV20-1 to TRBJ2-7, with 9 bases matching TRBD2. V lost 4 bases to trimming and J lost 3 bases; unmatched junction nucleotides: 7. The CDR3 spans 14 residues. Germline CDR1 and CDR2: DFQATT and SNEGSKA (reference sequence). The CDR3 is CSATTSGPYYEQYF. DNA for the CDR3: TGCAGTGCTACTACTAGCGGGCCTTACTACGAGCAGTACTTC.

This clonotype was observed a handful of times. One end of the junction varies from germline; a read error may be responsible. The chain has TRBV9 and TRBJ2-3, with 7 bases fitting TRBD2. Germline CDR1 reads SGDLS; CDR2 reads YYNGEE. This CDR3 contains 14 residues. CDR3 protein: CSSSVGTITDTQYF. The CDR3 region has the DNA TGTTCCAGCAGCGTAGGGACTATCACAGATACGCAGTATTTT.

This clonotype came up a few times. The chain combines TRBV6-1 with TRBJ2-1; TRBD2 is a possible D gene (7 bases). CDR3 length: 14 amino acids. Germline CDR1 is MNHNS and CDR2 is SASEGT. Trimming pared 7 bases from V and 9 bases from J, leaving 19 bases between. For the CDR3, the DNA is TGTGCCAGCAACAGGTTGCGCGGGGGCGGTGAGCAGTTCTTC. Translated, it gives CASNRLRGGGEQFF.

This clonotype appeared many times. CDR3 in DNA: TGTGCCAGCAGCGTAGACAGCGGGGACTACAATGAGCAGTTCTTC. Protein: CASSVDSGDYNEQFF. The J gene is TRBJ2-1, the V gene TRBV9; 7 bases fit TRBD2. The junction had 3 bases not matched to a gene; V was cut back by 0 bases and J by 3 bases. The CDR3 consists of 15 residues. The germline V gene encodes CDR1 SGDLS and CDR2 YYNGEE.

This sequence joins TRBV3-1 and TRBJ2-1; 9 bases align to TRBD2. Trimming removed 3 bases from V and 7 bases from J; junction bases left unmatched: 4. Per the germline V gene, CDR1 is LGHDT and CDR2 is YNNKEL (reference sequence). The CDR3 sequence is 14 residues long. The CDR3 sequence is CASSQAGGGNEQFF. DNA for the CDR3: TGTGCCAGCAGCCAGGCGGGGGGGGGTAATGAGCAGTTCTTC.

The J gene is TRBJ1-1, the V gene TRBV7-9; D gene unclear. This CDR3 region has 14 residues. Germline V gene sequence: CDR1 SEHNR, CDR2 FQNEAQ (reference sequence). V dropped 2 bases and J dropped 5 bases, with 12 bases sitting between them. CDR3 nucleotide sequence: TGTGCCAGCAGCTTACTAATAGGGCAAACTGAAGCTTTCTTT. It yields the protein CASSLLIGQTEAFF.

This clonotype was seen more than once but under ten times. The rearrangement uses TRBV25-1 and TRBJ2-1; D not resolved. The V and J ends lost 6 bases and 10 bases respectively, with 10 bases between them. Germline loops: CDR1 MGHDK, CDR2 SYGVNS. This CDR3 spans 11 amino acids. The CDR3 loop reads CASSTFAEQFF. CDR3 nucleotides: TGTGCCAGCAGCACATTCGCAGAGCAGTTCTTC.

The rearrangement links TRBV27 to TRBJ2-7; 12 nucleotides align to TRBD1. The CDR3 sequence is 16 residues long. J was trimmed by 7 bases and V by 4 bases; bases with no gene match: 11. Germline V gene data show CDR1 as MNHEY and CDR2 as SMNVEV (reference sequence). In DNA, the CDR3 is TGTGCCAGCAGTTCCAGGGACAGGGGGCGTTTAGGAGAGCAGTACTTC. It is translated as CASSSRDRGRLGEQYF.

The CDR3 loop is CASSSGPGNTEAFF. CDR3 in DNA: TGTGCCAGCAGCTCCGGACCGGGGAACACTGAAGCTTTCTTT. V usage is TRBV5-5 and J usage is TRBJ1-1; D gene unclear. V dropped 3 bases and J dropped 1 base, with 10 bases sitting between them. This CDR3 has 14 residues. Germline loops: CDR1 SGHKS, CDR2 YYEKEE (reference sequence).

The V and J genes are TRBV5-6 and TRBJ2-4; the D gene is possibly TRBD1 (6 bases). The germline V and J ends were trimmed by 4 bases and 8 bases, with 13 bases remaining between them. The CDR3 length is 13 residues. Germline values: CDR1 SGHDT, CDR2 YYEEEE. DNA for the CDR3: TGTGCCAGCAGCAGAAGACAGGTGGACATTCAGTACTTC. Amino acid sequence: CASSRRQVDIQYF.

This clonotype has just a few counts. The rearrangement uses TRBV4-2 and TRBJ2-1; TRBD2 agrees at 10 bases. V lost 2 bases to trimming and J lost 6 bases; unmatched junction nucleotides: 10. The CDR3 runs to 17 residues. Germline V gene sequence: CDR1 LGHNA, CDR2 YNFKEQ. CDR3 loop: CASSQRQLAGVRNEQFF. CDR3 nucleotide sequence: TGTGCCAGCAGCCAACGGCAGCTAGCGGGAGTTCGCAATGAGCAGTTCTTC.

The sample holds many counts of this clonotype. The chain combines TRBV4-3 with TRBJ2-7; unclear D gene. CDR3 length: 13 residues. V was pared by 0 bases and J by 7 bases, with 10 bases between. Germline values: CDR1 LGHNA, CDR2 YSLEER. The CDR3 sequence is CASSQDRRREQYF. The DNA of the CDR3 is TGCGCCAGCAGCCAAGACCGGCGACGGGAGCAGTACTTC.

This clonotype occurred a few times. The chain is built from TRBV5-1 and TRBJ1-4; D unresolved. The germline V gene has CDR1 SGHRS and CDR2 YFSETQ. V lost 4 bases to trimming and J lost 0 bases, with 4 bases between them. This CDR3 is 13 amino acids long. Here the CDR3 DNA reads TGCGCCAGCAGCATAACAACTAATGAAAAACTGTTTTTT. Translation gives CASSITTNEKLFF.

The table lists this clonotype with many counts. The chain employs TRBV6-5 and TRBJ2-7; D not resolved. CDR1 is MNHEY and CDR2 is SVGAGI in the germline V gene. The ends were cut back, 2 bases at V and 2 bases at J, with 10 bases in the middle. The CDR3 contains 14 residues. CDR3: CASSYKGPTYEQYF. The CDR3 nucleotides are TGTGCCAGCAGTTACAAGGGCCCCACCTACGAGCAGTACTTC.

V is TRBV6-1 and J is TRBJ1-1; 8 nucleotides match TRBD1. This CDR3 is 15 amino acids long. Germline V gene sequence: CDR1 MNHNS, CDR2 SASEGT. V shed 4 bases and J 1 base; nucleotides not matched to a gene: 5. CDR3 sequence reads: CASSAQTGGNTEAFF. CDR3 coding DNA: TGTGCCAGCAGTGCGCAAACAGGGGGGAACACTGAAGCTTTCTTT.

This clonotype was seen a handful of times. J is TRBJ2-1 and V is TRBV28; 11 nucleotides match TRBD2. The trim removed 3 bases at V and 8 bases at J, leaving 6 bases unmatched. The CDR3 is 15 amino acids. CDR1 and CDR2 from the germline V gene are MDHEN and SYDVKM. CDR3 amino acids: CASSFLAGGRDEQFF. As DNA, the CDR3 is TGTGCCAGCAGTTTCTTAGCGGGGGGGCGTGATGAGCAGTTCTTC.

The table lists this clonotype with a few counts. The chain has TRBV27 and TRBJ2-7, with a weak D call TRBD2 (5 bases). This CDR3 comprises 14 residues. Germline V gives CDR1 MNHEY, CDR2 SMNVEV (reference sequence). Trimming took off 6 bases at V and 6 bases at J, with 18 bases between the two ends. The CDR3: CASSGGRGFGEQYF. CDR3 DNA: TGTGCCAGCAGCGGTGGGAGAGGGTTCGGCGAGCAGTACTTC.

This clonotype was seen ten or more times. CDR3 nucleotides: TGCAGCGTTCAACGACTAGCGGGAGTGTACGAGCAGTACTTC. The encoded protein is CSVQRLAGVYEQYF. V is TRBV29-1 and J is TRBJ2-7; TRBD2 aligns across 12 bases. CDR1 and CDR2 from the germline V gene are SQVTM and ANQGSEA. This CDR3 spans 14 amino acids. V gave up 5 bases and J gave up 4 bases; unmatched junction bases: 6.

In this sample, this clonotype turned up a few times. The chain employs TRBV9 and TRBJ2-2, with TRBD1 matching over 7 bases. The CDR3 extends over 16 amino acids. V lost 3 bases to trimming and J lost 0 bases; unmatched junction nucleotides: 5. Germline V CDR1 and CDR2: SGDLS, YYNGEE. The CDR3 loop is CASSARDSPNTGELFF. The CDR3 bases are TGTGCCAGCAGCGCCAGGGACAGCCCGAACACCGGGGAGCTGTTTTTT.